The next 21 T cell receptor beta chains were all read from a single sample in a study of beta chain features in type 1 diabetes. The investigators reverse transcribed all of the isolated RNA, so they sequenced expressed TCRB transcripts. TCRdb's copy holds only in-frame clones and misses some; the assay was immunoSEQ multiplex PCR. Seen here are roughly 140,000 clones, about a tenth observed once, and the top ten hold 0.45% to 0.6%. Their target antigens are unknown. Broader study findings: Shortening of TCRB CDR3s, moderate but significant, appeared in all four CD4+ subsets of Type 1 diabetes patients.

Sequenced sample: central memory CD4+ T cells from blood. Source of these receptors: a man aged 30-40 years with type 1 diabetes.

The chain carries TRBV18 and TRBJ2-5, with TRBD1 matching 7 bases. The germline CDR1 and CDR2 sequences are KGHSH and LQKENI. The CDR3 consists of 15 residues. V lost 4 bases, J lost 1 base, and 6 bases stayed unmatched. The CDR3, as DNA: TGTGCCAGCTCACGACAGACAGGGTCCCAAGAGACCCAGTACTTC. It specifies CASSRQTGSQETQYF.

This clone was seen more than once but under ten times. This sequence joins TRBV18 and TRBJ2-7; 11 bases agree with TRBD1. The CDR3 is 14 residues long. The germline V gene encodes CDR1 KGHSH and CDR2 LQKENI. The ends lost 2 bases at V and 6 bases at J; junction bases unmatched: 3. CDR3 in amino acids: CASSPGQGAGEQYF. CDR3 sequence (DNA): TGTGCCAGCTCACCAGGACAGGGGGCTGGCGAGCAGTACTTC.

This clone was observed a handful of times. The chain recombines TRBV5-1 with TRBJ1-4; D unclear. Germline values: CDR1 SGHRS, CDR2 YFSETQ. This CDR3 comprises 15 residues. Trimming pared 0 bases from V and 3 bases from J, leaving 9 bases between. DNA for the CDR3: TGCGCCAGCAGCTTGGGAGGGAGTCCTAATGAAAAACTGTTTTTT. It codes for CASSLGGSPNEKLFF.

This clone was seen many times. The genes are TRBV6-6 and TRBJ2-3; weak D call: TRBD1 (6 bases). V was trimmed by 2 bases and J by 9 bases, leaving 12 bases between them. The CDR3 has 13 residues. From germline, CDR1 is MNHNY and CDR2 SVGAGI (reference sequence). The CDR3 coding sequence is TGTGCCAGCAGTTACGACGGCCAGGGGACGCAGTATTTT. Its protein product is CASSYDGQGTQYF.

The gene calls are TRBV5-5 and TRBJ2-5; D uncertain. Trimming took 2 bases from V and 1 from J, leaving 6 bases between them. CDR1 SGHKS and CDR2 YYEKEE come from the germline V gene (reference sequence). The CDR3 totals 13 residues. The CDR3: CASSFEFQETQYF. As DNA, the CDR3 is TGTGCCAGCAGCTTTGAGTTCCAAGAGACCCAGTACTTC.

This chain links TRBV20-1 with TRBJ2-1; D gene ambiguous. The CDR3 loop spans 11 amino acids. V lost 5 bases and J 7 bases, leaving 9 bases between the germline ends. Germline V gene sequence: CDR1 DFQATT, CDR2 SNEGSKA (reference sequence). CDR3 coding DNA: TGCAGTGCTCGCAGATTTAATGAGCAGTTCTTC. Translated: CSARRFNEQFF.

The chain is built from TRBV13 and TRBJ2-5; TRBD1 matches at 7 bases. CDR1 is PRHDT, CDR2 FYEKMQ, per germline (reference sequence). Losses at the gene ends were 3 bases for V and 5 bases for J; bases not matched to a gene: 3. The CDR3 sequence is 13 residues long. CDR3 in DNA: TGTGCCAGCAGCTTGGACAGGATGGAGACCCAGTACTTC. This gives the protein CASSLDRMETQYF.

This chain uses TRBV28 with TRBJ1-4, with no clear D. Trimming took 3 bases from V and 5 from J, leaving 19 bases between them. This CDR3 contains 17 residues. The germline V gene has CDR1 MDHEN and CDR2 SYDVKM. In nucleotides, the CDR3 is TGTGCCAGCAGTTTCATTGTGGGAGGAGGATTCAATGAAAAACTGTTTTTT. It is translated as CASSFIVGGGFNEKLFF.

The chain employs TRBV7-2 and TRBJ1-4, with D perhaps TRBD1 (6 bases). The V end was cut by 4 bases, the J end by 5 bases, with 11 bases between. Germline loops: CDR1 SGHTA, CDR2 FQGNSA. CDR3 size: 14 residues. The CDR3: CASSSRGGNEKLFF. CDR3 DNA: TGTGCCAGCAGCTCCAGGGGAGGGAATGAAAAACTGTTTTTT.

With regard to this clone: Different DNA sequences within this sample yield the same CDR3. Here the CDR3 DNA reads TGTGCCAGCAGCTCGGCAGGAGAGCAGTTCTTC. Its protein is CASSSAGEQFF. This chain links TRBV7-9 with TRBJ2-1; D unclear. The germline V gene has CDR1 SEHNR and CDR2 FQNEAQ (reference sequence). There are 11 residues in the CDR3. V was shortened by 4 bases and J by 10 bases, with 8 bases between the two germline ends.

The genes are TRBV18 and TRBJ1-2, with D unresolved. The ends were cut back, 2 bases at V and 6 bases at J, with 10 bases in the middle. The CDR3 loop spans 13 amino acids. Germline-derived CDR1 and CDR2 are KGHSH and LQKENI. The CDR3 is CASSPSRQDGYTF. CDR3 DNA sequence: TGTGCCAGCTCACCATCTCGCCAGGATGGCTACACCTTC. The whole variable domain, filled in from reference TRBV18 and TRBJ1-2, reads NAGVMQNPRHLVRRRGQEARLRCSPMKGHSHVYWYRQLPEEGLKFMVYLQKENIIDESGMPKERFSAEFPKEGPSILRIQQVVRGDSAAYFCASSPSRQDGYTFGSGTRLTVV.

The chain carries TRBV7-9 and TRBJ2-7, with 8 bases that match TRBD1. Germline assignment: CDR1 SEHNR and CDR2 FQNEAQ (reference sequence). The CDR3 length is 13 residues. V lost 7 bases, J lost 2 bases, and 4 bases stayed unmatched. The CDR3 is CASKQGETYEQYF. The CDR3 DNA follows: TGTGCCAGCAAACAGGGGGAGACCTACGAGCAGTACTTC.

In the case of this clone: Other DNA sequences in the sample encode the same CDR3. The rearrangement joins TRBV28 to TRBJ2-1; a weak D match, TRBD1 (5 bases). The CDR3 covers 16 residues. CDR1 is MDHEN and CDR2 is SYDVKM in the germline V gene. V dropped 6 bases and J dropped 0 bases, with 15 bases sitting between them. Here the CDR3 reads CASSSPDTSSYNEQFF. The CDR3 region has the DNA TGTGCCAGCAGCTCCCCGGACACGAGCTCCTACAATGAGCAGTTCTTC.

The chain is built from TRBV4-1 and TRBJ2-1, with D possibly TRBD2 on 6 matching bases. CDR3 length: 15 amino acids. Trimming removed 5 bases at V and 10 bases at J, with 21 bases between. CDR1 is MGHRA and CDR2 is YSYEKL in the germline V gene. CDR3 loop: CASSTYGGGVDEQFF. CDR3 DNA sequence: TGCGCCAGCAGCACCTACGGGGGTGGAGTCGACGAGCAGTTCTTC.

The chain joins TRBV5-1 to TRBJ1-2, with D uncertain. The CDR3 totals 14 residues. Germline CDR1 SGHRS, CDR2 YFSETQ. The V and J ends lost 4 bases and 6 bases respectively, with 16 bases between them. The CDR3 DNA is TGCGCCAGCAGCCGGGAATTCCTTGGGGATGGCTACACCTTC. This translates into CASSREFLGDGYTF. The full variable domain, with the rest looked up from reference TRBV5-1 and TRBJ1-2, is KAGVTQTPRYLIKTRGQQVTLSCSPISGHRSVSWYQQTPGQGLQFLFEYFSETQRNKGNFPGRFSGRQFSNSRSEMNVSTLELGDSALYLCASSREFLGDGYTFGSGTRLTVV.

The CDR3 region is CASRAPNTGELFF. The CDR3 coding sequence is TGTGCCAGCAGGGCACCGAACACCGGGGAGCTGTTTTTT. This rearrangement joins TRBV28 to TRBJ2-2; D gene uncertain. From germline, CDR1 is MDHEN and CDR2 SYDVKM. The V gene lost 6 bases and the J gene lost 0 bases, with 5 bases spanning the gap. The CDR3 sequence is 13 residues long.

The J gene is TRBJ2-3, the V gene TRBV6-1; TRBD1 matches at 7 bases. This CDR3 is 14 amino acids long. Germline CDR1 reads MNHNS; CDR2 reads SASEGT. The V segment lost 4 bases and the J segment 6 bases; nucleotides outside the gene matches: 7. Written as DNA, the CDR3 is TGTGCCAGCAGTGGCCGGACAGGAGGTGATACGCAGTATTTT. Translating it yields CASSGRTGGDTQYF.

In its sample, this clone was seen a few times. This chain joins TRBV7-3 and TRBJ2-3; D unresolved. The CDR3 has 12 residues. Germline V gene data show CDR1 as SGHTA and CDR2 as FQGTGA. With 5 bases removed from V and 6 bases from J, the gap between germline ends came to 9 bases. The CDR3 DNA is TGTGCCAGCAGCCCCCCCGGGGATACGCAGTATTTT. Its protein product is CASSPPGDTQYF. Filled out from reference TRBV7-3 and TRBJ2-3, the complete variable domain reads GAGVSQTPSNKVTEKGKYVELRCDPISGHTALYWYRQSLGQGPEFLIYFQGTGAADDSGLPNDRFFAVRPEGSVSTLKIQRTERGDSAVYLCASSPPGDTQYFGPGTRLTVL.

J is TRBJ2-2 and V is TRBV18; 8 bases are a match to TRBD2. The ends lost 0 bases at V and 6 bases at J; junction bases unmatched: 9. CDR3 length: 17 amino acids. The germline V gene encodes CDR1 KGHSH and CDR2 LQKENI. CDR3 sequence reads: CASSPPFGAGDAGELFF. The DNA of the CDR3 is TGTGCCAGCTCACCACCTTTTGGAGCGGGAGACGCCGGGGAGCTGTTTTTT.

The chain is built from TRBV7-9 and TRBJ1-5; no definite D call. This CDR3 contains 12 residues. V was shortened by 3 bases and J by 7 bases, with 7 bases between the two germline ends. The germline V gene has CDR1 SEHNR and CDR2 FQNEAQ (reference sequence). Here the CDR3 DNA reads TGTGCCAGCAGCTTCCCTAGCCAGCCCCAGCATTTT. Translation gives CASSFPSQPQHF.

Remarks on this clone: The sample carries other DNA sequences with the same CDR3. The DNA of the CDR3 is TGTGCCAGCAGCTTAGGGCAGGGGGCGCGAGGCTACACCTTC. Its translation is CASSLGQGARGYTF. The chain employs TRBV7-9 and TRBJ1-2, with 8 bases matching TRBD1. Looked up from germline, CDR1 is SEHNR and CDR2 is FQNEAQ (reference sequence). This CDR3 is built from 14 residues. J gave up 8 bases and V 1 base, and 6 bases lay outside the gene matches.